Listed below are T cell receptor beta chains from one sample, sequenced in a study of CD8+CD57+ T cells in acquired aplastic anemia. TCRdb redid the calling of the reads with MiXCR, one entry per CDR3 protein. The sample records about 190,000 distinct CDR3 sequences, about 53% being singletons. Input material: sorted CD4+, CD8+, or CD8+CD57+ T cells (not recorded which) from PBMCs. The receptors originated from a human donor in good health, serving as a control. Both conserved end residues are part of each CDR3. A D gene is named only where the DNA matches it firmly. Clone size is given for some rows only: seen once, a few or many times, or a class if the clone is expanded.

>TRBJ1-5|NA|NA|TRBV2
TGTGCCAGCAGTGTGGTAGGCAATCAGCCCCAGCATTTT
CASSVVGNQPQHF
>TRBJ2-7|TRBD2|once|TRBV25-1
TGTGCCAGCAGTGCTAGAAGGACTAGCGGGGGTTCAAACCGCTACGAGCAGTACTTC
CASSARRTSGGSNRYEQYF
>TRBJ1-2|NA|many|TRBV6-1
TGTGCCAGCAGTGAAAGAAGCTATGGCTACACCTTC
CASSERSYGYTF
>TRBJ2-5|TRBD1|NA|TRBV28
TGTGCCAGCAGTTTATTGATGGGACAGGCGTTTGGTGAGACCCAGTACTTC
CASSLLMGQAFGETQYF
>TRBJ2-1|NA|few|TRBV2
TGTGCCAGTCAAAGTCTTACCTCCTACAATGAGCAGTTCTTC
CASQSLTSYNEQFF
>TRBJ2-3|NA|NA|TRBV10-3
TGTGCCATCACAGGTACAGATACGCAGTATTTT
CAITGTDTQYF
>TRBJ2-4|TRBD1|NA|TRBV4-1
TGCGCCAGCAGCAAGGACAGGGGAGATTTAAACATTCAGTACTTC
CASSKDRGDLNIQYF
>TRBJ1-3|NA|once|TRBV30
TGTGCCTGGAGTTCTTACAGGGAGTATGGAAACACCATATATTTT
CAWSSYREYGNTIYF
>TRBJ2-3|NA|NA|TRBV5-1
TGCGCCAGCAGCTTGGTAGGGGGACGAGATACGCAGTATTTT
CASSLVGGRDTQYF
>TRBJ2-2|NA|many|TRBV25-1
TGTGCCAGCAGTGACCGGGGTCTAGCCGGCGGGGAGCTGTTTTTT
CASSDRGLAGGELFF
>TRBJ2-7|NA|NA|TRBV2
TGTGCCAGCAGCCAAGTATCTGCGGGTCGTTCCTACGAGCAGTACTTC
CASSQVSAGRSYEQYF
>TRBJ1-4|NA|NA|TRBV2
TGTGCCAGCAGCCGGACGGGCGAAAAACTGTTTTTT
CASSRTGEKLFF
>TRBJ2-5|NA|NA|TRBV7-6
TGTGCCAGCAGCTCAACAGGGAAAACCCAGTACTTC
CASSSTGKTQYF
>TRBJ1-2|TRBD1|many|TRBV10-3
TGTGCCATCAATATGGGACAGGGGGAGGGCTACACCTTC
CAINMGQGEGYTF
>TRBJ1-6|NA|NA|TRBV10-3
TGTGCCATCAGTGAGCTCGGGACACTTAATTCACCCCTCCACTTT
CAISELGTLNSPLHF
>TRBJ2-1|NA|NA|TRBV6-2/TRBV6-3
TGTGCCAGCAGTTACTCGATTTGGGGGTTCGAGCAGTTCTTC
CASSYSIWGFEQFF
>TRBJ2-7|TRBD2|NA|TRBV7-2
TGTGCCAGCAGCAACCGAGGGACTAGCGGATACGAGCAGTACTTC
CASSNRGTSGYEQYF
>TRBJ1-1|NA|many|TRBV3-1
TGTGCCAGCAGCCAAGCCCGAGGCACTGAAGCTTTCTTT
CASSQARGTEAFF
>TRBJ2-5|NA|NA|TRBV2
TGTGCCATCAGTGAGGATGGGACCGAGGCAGGGGAGACCCAGTACTTC
CAISEDGTEAGETQYF
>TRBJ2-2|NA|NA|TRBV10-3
TGTGCCATCAGTGAGTCGGTGGCAGCGAACACCGGGGAGCTGTTTTTT
CAISESVAANTGELFF
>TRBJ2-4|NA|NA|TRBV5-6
TGTGCCAGCAGCTTGGCCATAGGGTCCAGGGATCCCAAAAACATTCAGTACTTC
CASSLAIGSRDPKNIQYF
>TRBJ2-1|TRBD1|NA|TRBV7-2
TGTGCCAGCAGCTCCGACTCTGGGACAGGGATTAATGAGCAGTTCTTC
CASSSDSGTGINEQFF
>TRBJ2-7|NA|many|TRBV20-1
TGCAGTGCTAACGATGGCGACGAGCAGTACTTC
CSANDGDEQYF
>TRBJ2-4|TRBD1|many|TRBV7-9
TGTGCCAGCAGCTTGGGGACAGGGGCCCTACTAACAGCCAAAAACATTCAGTACTTC
CASSLGTGALLTAKNIQYF